The 18 T cell receptor beta chains reported below all come from one sample, sequenced in a study of blood T cell repertoires in COVID-19. TCRdb's copy holds only in-frame clones and misses some; the assay was immunoSEQ multiplex PCR. The profile shows 100,000 to 150,000 clones, around 87% of them singletons. The sample taken for sequencing was peripheral blood. The source is a man aged 45 to 65 with active COVID-19.

The chain recombines TRBV3-1 (or the pseudogene TRBV3-2) with TRBJ2-7, with D possibly TRBD1 on 6 matching bases. The CDR3 has 14 amino acids. Germline CDR1 and CDR2: LGHDT and YNNKEL (reference sequence). V was trimmed by 6 bases and J by 5 bases, leaving 17 bases between them. CDR3 in amino acids: CASSSVGAADEQYF. The DNA of the CDR3 is TGTGCCAGCAGTTCAGTGGGGGCCGCCGACGAGCAGTACTTC.

V usage is TRBV18 and J usage is TRBJ1-2; a possible D gene is TRBD1 (6 bases). This CDR3 comprises 16 residues. Deletions cut 1 base from V and 3 bases from J, with 15 bases between. Germline V gene data show CDR1 as KGHSH and CDR2 as LQKENI. The CDR3 DNA sequence: TGTGCCAGCTCACCACTTCCGGCACAGGGCGACTATGGCTACACCTTC. Residues: CASSPLPAQGDYGYTF.

The rearrangement uses TRBV4-2 and TRBJ2-7, with 7 nucleotides matching TRBD1. Germline CDR1 reads LGHNA; CDR2 reads YNFKEQ. V trimming: 4 bases; J trimming: 6 bases; junction bases outside the gene matches: 18. CDR3 size: 17 residues. The chain's CDR3 is CASSPRPSGTALTEQYF. CDR3 nucleotides: TGTGCCAGCAGCCCGCGGCCTTCCGGGACAGCCTTGACCGAGCAGTACTTC.

The chain combines TRBV13 with TRBJ2-5; the D gene is possibly TRBD1 (7 bases). Germline CDR1 and CDR2: PRHDT and FYEKMQ (reference sequence). The ends were cut back, 7 bases at V and 6 bases at J, with 18 bases in the middle. The CDR3 sequence is 14 residues long. DNA of the CDR3: TGTGCCAGCACCCTGGAGGGGGCAGGTCAGACCCAGTACTTC. This codes for CASTLEGAGQTQYF.

The rearrangement links TRBV10-3 to TRBJ2-2, with 9 bases lining up with TRBD1. The CDR3 is 14 residues long. J gave up 6 bases and V 6 bases, and 5 bases lay outside the gene matches. Looked up from germline, CDR1 is ENHRY and CDR2 is SYGVKD. CDR3 in amino acids: CAIRSGQGSGELFF. The DNA of the CDR3 is TGTGCCATCAGGTCAGGACAGGGGTCCGGGGAGCTGTTTTTT.

The chain's CDR3 is CASRRVGSGNTIYF. As DNA, the CDR3 is TGTGCCAGCAGGAGGGTAGGCTCTGGAAACACCATATATTTT. The chain carries TRBV6-5 and TRBJ1-3, with no clear D. The CDR3 loop spans 14 amino acids. Germline CDR1 reads MNHEY; CDR2 reads SVGAGI. Trimming pared 6 bases from V and 0 bases from J, leaving 9 bases between.

This clone was seen ten or more times. The chain recombines TRBV6-1 with TRBJ1-6; no definite D call. V lost 1 base and J lost 4, with 11 bases in between. This CDR3 comprises 16 residues. The germline gives CDR1 MNHNS, CDR2 SASEGT. CDR3 bases: TGTGCCAGCAGTGAAGTTGGAGGGATGTATAATTCACCCCTCCACTTT. This codes for CASSEVGGMYNSPLHF.

This clone occurred a few times. The CDR3 loop reads CASSWDRGYEQYF. The CDR3 region has the DNA TGTGCCAGCAGCTGGGACAGGGGCTACGAGCAGTACTTC. The chain carries TRBV7-3 and TRBJ2-7, with 10 bases lining up with TRBD1. After removal of 4 bases from V and 3 bases from J, the junction contained 0 bases not matched to a gene. CDR1 is SGHTA and CDR2 is FQGTGA in the germline V gene. The CDR3 is 13 amino acids.

J is TRBJ2-3 and V is TRBV25-1; TRBD2 agrees at 7 bases. The CDR3 consists of 15 residues. Germline V CDR1 and CDR2: MGHDK, SYGVNS. With 2 bases clipped from V and 3 bases from J, the junction kept 5 bases outside the gene matches. For the CDR3, the DNA is TGTGCCAGCAGTGAACGCGGGGGTTGGACAGATACGCAGTATTTT. It translates to CASSERGGWTDTQYF.

This chain uses TRBV10-3 with TRBJ2-7, with unresolved D. Trimming removed 4 bases from V and 4 bases from J, with 11 bases in between. The CDR3 totals 13 residues. Germline V gene sequence: CDR1 ENHRY, CDR2 SYGVKD. The CDR3 is CAISGSPRYEQYF. The CDR3 DNA sequence: TGTGCCATCAGTGGCAGCCCGAGGTACGAGCAGTACTTC.

This rearrangement joins TRBV7-8 to TRBJ2-7; D is perhaps TRBD1 (6 bases). In germline, CDR1 is SGHVS, CDR2 FQNEAQ. This CDR3 is 14 amino acids long. V was cut by 2 bases and J by 5 bases, with 13 bases left in between. The CDR3 coding sequence is TGTGCCAGCAGCTTAAGACAGGCCGGCAACGAGCAGTACTTC. Protein: CASSLRQAGNEQYF.

The chain's CDR3 is CASSPPQKNTEAFF. CDR3 DNA sequence: TGTGCCAGCAGCCCACCACAGAAGAACACTGAAGCTTTCTTT. This chain joins TRBV5-4 and TRBJ1-1; D is ambiguous. Germline values: CDR1 SGHNT, CDR2 YYREEE (reference sequence). Trimming left V 4 bases short and J 1 base short, with 11 bases between. The CDR3 has 14 residues.

The rearrangement joins TRBV15 to TRBJ1-3; D is uncertain. The CDR3 contains 16 residues. Germline CDR1 is LNHNV and CDR2 is YYDKDF (reference sequence). V lost 0 bases and J lost 4, with 13 bases in between. DNA for the CDR3: TGTGCCACCAGCAGAGATGTGATGACTCCAGGAAACACCATATATTTT. Protein sequence: CATSRDVMTPGNTIYF.

The gene calls are TRBV7-9 and TRBJ1-1, with 8 positions matching TRBD1. J was trimmed by 1 base and V by 6 bases; bases with no gene match: 4. The CDR3 consists of 14 residues. Germline V CDR1 and CDR2: SEHNR, FQNEAQ (reference sequence). CDR3 DNA: TGTGCCAGCAGAACCGGGACAGGGAACACTGAAGCTTTCTTT. Translation gives CASRTGTGNTEAFF.

A single count supports this clone. The genes are TRBV4-1 and TRBJ2-1; TRBD1 might be the D (5 bases). The CDR3 loop spans 17 amino acids. V lost 6 bases and J 6 bases, leaving 24 bases between the germline ends. Germline V gives CDR1 MGHRA, CDR2 YSYEKL. CDR3 sequence reads: CASRPTVGGAGLNEQFF. CDR3 DNA sequence: TGCGCCAGCAGACCCACCGTAGGTGGGGCTGGCCTCAATGAGCAGTTCTTC.

The rearrangement joins TRBV7-9 to TRBJ1-2, with D unresolved. The CDR3 contains 13 residues. V was pared by 6 bases and J by 6 bases, with 14 bases between. Germline V CDR1 and CDR2: SEHNR, FQNEAQ (reference sequence). CDR3: CASRFLSEDGYTF. As DNA, the CDR3 is TGTGCCAGCAGATTTTTGAGTGAGGATGGCTACACCTTC.

The chain combines TRBV6-2 or TRBV6-3 with TRBJ2-7, with 15 bases matching TRBD2. In germline, CDR1 is MNHEY, CDR2 SVGEGT. Trimming took 2 bases from V and 2 from J; bases not matched to a gene: 4. CDR3 length: 17 amino acids. The CDR3 region has the DNA TGTGCCAGCAGTTACCATGGGACTAGCGGGGGGACCTACGAGCAGTACTTC. It yields the protein CASSYHGTSGGTYEQYF.

The chain joins TRBV7-2 to TRBJ1-3, with 7 bases that match TRBD1. Germline CDR1 and CDR2: SGHTA and FQGNSA. The CDR3 sequence is 16 residues long. V shed 3 bases, J shed 2 bases, and the junction held 7 bases outside the gene matches. The CDR3 DNA sequence: TGTGCCAGCAGCTTCCAGACAGGGAGCCCTGGAAACACCATATATTTT. This translates into CASSFQTGSPGNTIYF.